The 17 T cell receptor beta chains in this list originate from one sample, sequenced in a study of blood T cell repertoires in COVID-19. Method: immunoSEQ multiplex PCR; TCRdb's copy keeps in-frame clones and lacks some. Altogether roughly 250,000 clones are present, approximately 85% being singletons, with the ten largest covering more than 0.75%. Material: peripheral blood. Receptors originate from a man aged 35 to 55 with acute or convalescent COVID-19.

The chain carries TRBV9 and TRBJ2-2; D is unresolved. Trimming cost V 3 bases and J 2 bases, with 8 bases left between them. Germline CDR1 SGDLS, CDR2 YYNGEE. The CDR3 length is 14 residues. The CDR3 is CASSAPGNTGELFF. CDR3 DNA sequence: TGTGCCAGCAGCGCCCCCGGTAACACCGGGGAGCTGTTTTTT.

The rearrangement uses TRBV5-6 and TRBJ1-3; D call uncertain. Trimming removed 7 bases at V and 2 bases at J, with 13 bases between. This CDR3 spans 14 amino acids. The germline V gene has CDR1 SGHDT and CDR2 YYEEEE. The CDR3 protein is CASGLGIPGNTIYF. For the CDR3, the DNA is TGTGCCAGCGGACTGGGTATCCCTGGAAACACCATATATTTT.

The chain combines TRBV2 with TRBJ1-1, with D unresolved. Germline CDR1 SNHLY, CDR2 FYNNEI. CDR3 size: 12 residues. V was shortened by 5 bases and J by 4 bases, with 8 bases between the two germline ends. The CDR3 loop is CASSYSGTEAFF. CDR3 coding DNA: TGTGCCAGCAGTTACAGTGGCACTGAAGCTTTCTTT.

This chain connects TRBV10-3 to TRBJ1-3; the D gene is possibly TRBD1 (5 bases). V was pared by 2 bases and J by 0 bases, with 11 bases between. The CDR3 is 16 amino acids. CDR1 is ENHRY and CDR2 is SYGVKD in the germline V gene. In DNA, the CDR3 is TGTGCCATCAGTGAGGCGGGGCAGTACTCTGGAAACACCATATATTTT. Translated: CAISEAGQYSGNTIYF.

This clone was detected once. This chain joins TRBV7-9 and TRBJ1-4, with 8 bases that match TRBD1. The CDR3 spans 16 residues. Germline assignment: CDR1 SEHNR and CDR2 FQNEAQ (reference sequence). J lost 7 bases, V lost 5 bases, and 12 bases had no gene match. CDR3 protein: CASSQGAGPAGEKLFF. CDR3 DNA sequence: TGTGCCAGCAGCCAGGGGGCAGGCCCGGCGGGTGAAAAACTGTTTTTT.

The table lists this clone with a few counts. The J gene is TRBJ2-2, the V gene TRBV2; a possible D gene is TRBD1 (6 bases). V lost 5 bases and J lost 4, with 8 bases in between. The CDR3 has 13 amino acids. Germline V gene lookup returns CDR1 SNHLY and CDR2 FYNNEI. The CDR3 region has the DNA TGTGCCAGCAGTATCAGGGGCACCGGGGAGCTGTTTTTT. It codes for CASSIRGTGELFF.

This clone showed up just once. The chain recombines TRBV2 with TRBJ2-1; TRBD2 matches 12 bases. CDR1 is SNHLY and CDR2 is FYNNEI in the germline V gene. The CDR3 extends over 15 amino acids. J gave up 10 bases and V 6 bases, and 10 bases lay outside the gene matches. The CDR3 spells CASRRGLAGKEEQFF. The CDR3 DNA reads TGTGCCAGCAGGAGAGGACTAGCGGGGAAAGAGGAGCAGTTCTTC.

The CDR3 loop reads CASSLVVGDYNEQFF. The CDR3 region has the DNA TGCGCCAGCAGCTTGGTTGTAGGAGATTACAATGAGCAGTTCTTC. This chain links TRBV5-1 with TRBJ2-1, with D unresolved. Trimming pared 0 bases from V and 4 bases from J, leaving 11 bases between. The CDR3 length is 15 residues. Per the germline V gene, CDR1 is SGHRS and CDR2 is YFSETQ.

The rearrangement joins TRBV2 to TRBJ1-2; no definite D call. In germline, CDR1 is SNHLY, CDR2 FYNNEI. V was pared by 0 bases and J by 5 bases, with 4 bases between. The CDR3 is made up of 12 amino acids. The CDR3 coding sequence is TGTGCCAGCAGTGAAGCAATATATGGCTACACCTTC. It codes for CASSEAIYGYTF.

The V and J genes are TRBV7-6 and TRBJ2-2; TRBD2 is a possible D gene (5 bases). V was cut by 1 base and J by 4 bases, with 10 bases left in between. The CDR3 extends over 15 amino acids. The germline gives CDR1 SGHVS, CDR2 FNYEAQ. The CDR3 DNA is TGTGCCAGCAGCTTAGGGACTCTGGGCACCGGGGAGCTGTTTTTT. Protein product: CASSLGTLGTGELFF.

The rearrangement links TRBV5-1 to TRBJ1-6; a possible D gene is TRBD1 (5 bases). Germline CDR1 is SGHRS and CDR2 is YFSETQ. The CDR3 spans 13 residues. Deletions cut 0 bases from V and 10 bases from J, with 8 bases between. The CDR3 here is CASSLDWGSPLHF. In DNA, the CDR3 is TGCGCCAGCAGCTTGGACTGGGGCTCACCCCTCCACTTT.

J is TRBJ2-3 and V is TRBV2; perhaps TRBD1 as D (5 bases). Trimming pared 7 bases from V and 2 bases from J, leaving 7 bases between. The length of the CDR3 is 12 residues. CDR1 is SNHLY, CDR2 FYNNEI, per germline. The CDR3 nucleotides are TGTGCCAGCACGACAGACACAGATACGCAGTATTTT. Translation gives CASTTDTDTQYF. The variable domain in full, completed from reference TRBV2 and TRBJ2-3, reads EPEVTQTPSHQVTQMGQEVILRCVPISNHLYFYWYRQILGQKVEFLVSFYNNEISEKSEIFDDQFSVERPDGSNFTLKIRSTKLEDSAMYFCASTTDTDTQYFGPGTRLTVL.

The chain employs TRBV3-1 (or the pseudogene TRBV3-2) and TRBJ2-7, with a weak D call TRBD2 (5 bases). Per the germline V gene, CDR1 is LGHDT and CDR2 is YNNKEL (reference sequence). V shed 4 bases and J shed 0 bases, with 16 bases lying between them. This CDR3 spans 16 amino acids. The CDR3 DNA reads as TGTGCCAGCAGCCGCTTAACCGGGATTACCTCCTACGAGCAGTACTTC. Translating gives CASSRLTGITSYEQYF.

In nucleotides, the CDR3 is TGTGCCAGCAGTTTAGCCCGACAGGGGAAATACGAGCAGTACTTC. Protein sequence: CASSLARQGKYEQYF. This sequence joins TRBV28 and TRBJ2-7; TRBD1 aligns across 8 bases. V shed 2 bases and J 4 bases; nucleotides not matched to a gene: 7. Looked up from germline, CDR1 is MDHEN and CDR2 is SYDVKM. The CDR3 has 15 amino acids. Variable domain in full (rest from reference TRBV28 and TRBJ2-7): DVKVTQSSRYLVKRTGEKVFLECVQDMDHENMFWYRQDPGLGLRLIYFSYDVKMKEKGDIPEGYSVSREKKERFSLILESASTNQTSMYLCASSLARQGKYEQYFGPGTRLTVT.

In nucleotides, the CDR3 is TGTGCCAGCAGCCCCTCCAGCGGGGGATTCAATGAGCAGTTCTTC. This codes for CASSPSSGGFNEQFF. The gene calls are TRBV7-2 and TRBJ2-1; TRBD2 matches 8 bases. The CDR3 runs 15 residues. With 5 bases clipped from V and 6 bases from J, the junction kept 9 bases outside the gene matches. Germline CDR1 and CDR2: SGHTA and FQGNSA. Together with reference TRBV7-2 and TRBJ2-1, the CDR3 gives the full variable domain: GAGVSQSPSNKVTEKGKDVELRCDPISGHTALYWYRQSLGQGLEFLIYFQGNSAPDKSGLPSDRFSAERTGGSVSTLTIQRTQQEDSAVYLCASSPSSGGFNEQFFGPGTRLTVL.

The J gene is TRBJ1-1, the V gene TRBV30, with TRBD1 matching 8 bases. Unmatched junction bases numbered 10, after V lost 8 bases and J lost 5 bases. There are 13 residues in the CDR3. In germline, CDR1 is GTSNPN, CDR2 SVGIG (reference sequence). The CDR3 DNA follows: TGTGCCCGACAGGGGATTGTCTCAACTGAAGCTTTCTTT. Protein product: CARQGIVSTEAFF.

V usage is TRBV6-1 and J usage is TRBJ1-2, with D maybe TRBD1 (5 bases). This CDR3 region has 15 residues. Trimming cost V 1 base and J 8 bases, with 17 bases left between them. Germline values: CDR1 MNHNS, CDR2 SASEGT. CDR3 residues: CASSEGFGGSKGYTF. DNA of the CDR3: TGTGCCAGCAGTGAAGGGTTCGGGGGGTCCAAGGGCTACACCTTC.